Listed here is a single TCR beta chain. Its antigen is not identified. This entry is derived from a study of cytomegalovirus exposure and HLA in healthy donors. Findings and caveats of the study: The classifier was said to identify cytomegalovirus status with high specificity and sensitivity. Cytomegalovirus-associated status was assigned to about 150 TCR beta chains.

Data came from immunoSEQ multiplex PCR; TCRdb stores just in-frame clones and leaves some out. Counted here are roughly 62,000 clones, more than 85% occurring once; the ten biggest clones make up over 2%. The germline V gene has CDR1 MNHEY and CDR2 SMNVEV (reference sequence). The CDR3 consists of 14 residues. Germline trimming cut 6 bases from V and 2 bases from J; bases unmatched to any gene: 3. This clonotype was obtained from a woman in her twenties or thirties in good health and CMV-seronegative. Sequenced input: PBMCs. The chain employs TRBV27 and TRBJ2-7; 11 bases match TRBD2. The CDR3 region has the DNA TGTGCCAGCAGAGCGGGACTAGCGGCCTACGAGCAGTACTTC. Its protein is CASRAGLAAYEQYF.